The clone carrying this T cell receptor (beta chain) was seen only a few times. Antigen unknown. This sample stems from a study of T cell responses to AZD1222 COVID-19 vaccine. Findings and caveats of the study: A rise in Spike-specific TCR breadth and depth followed two AZD1222 doses.

Pooling of second doses given at about 4 or about 12 weeks was done. Profiling relied on immunoSEQ multiplex PCR, and the TCRdb table lists in-frame clones only, not all of them. The table has about 99,000 clones, roughly 92% seen once. The CDR3 is 14 residues long. Per germline, CDR1 SGHRS and CDR2 YFSETQ. V was shortened by 1 base and J by 6 bases, with 11 bases between the two germline ends. The sample here was peripheral blood, taken 28 days after the second AZD1222 dose. This TCR derives from an adult who received the AZD1222 COVID-19 vaccine. The J gene is TRBJ2-1, the V gene TRBV5-1; D gene ambiguous. The CDR3 region is CASSLSPPINEQFF. CDR3 DNA: TGCGCCAGCAGCTTGAGTCCACCCATCAATGAGCAGTTCTTC.